This T cell receptor (beta chain) was documented in a study of cytomegalovirus exposure and HLA in healthy donors. Study conclusions and caveats: An assumption of roughly uniform sequencing depth across donors underlay the presence/absence analyses. In a later analysis, a missense DCLRE1C variant was linked to TCR beta V- and J-gene trimming.

Trimming removed 5 bases from V and 12 bases from J, with 14 bases in between. The germline V gene encodes CDR1 SEHNR and CDR2 FQNEAQ (reference sequence). This CDR3 has 11 residues. The PCR ran on 60 Vbeta and 13 Jbeta primers. Profiling relied on immunoSEQ multiplex PCR, and the TCRdb table lists in-frame clones only, not all of them. The table shows fewer than 250,000 clones, with 70% to 90% occurring only once. Details on this clone: Its antigen is as yet unknown.

This receptor was obtained from a woman younger than 35 in good health and CMV-seronegative. Input material: PBMCs. The chain carries TRBV7-9 and TRBJ2-7; D gene uncertain. CDR3: CASSPKQALYF. Written as DNA, the CDR3 is TGTGCCAGCAGCCCAAAGCAGGCGCTGTACTTC.